The text below deals with one T cell receptor beta chain. Assay used: immunoSEQ multiplex PCR; TCRdb lists only in-frame clones, some missing. In the table there are 81,000 or so clones, 85% of which are singletons. This record belongs to a study of blood T cell repertoires in COVID-19. Study-level background: Nucleic acid was either cDNA or gDNA, and it came from T cells, B-cell-depleted T cells, or PBMCs.

Seattle-derived patients entered the study during active infection and were followed longitudinally. This TCR derives from a man in his fifties with COVID-19, enrolled during active disease. The sample consisted of peripheral blood.

CDR3: CASSSQENYGYTF. For the CDR3, the DNA is TGTGCCAGCAGTTCCCAGGAAAACTATGGCTACACCTTC. The J gene is TRBJ1-2, the V gene TRBV7-2; D not resolved. V gave up 6 bases and J gave up 2 bases, with 10 bases separating them. Germline values: CDR1 SGHTA, CDR2 FQGNSA. This CDR3 comprises 13 residues.